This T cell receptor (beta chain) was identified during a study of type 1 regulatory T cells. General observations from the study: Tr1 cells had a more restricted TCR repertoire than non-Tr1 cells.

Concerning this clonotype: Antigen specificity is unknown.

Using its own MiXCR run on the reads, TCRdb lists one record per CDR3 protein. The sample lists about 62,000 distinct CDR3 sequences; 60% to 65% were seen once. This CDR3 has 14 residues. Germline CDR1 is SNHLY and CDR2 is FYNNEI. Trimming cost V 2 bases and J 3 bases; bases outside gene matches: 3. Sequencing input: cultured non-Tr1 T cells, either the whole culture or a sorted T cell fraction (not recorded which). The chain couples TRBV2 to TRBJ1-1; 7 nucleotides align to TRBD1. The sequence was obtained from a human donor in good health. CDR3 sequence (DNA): TGTGCCAGCAGTGAAAGAACAGGGGACACTGAAGCTTTCTTT. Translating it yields CASSERTGDTEAFF.